This passage covers 21 T cell receptor beta chains from one sample sequenced in a study of T cell repertoires in cytomegalovirus infection. Their recognized antigens are unknown. TCRdb analysed the reads with MiXCR anew, one entry per CDR3 protein. The sample contains roughly 150,000 distinct CDR3 sequences, roughly a third of which appear only once. The material sequenced was CD8+ T cells from cultured PBMCs, taken from culture after CMV antigen stimulation. The receptor set was obtained from a human donor in good health (CMV status not recorded). Some clones in this sample may be carry-over from other donors' samples.

The V call is TRBV27, the J call TRBJ2-7; TRBD1 agrees at 10 bases. The V gene's germline CDR1 is MNHEY and CDR2 SMNVEV (reference sequence). The CDR3 has 15 residues. Trimming took 5 bases from V and 3 from J; bases not matched to a gene: 7. CDR3 DNA: TGTGCCAGCAGTCCAGGGACAGGGGCAGGCTACGAGCAGTACTTC. Amino acid sequence: CASSPGTGAGYEQYF.

This clonotype was observed a handful of times. The gene calls are TRBV28 and TRBJ1-2, with a possible D match to TRBD1 (5 bases). V was clipped by 8 bases and J by 1 base, with 8 bases between them. The CDR3 has 12 residues. CDR1 and CDR2 (germline): MDHEN, SYDVKM. The CDR3 sequence is CASDGGNYGYTF. The CDR3 nucleotides read TGTGCCAGCGACGGGGGTAACTATGGCTACACCTTC.

A few counts support this clonotype. V gene TRBV15 combines with J gene TRBJ2-2, with D unclear. The CDR3 is 14 amino acids. With 0 bases removed from V and 3 bases from J, the gap between germline ends came to 5 bases. The germline gives CDR1 LNHNV, CDR2 YYDKDF (reference sequence). Here the CDR3 DNA reads TGTGCCACCAGCAGAGATATCGACACCGGGGAGCTGTTTTTT. Protein: CATSRDIDTGELFF.

This clonotype was seen a few times. This CDR3 is CASSLADRVDGYTF. As DNA, the CDR3 is TGTGCCAGCAGCTTAGCGGATAGGGTGGACGGCTACACCTTC. This chain connects TRBV7-8 to TRBJ1-2; D is unresolved. The germline gives CDR1 SGHVS, CDR2 FQNEAQ. CDR3 length: 14 amino acids. V was clipped by 0 bases and J by 8 bases, with 13 bases between them.

In its sample, this clonotype was seen many times. The J gene is TRBJ2-5, the V gene TRBV12-3 or TRBV12-4; D possibly corresponds to TRBD2 (5 bases). CDR3 length: 16 residues. V lost 4 bases and J 3 bases, leaving 18 bases between the germline ends. The CDR3 nucleotides are TGTGCCAGCAGTTCCGACCACGGAGGACCGGAAGAGACCCAGTACTTC. This translates into CASSSDHGGPEETQYF.

This chain connects TRBV7-6 to TRBJ2-1; 8 bases line up with TRBD2. The CDR3 loop spans 11 amino acids. Germline trimming cut 5 bases from V and 14 bases from J; bases unmatched to any gene: 5. Germline V lookup: CDR1 SGHVS, CDR2 FNYEAQ. CDR3 residues: CASSRGGPKFF. DNA of the CDR3: TGTGCCAGCAGCCGCGGGGGGCCCAAGTTCTTC.

CDR3 nucleotides: TGTGCCAGCAGTCTGGCCAGCGGGGGGTTCGGTGAGCAGTTCTTC. Encoded protein: CASSLASGGFGEQFF. J is TRBJ2-1 and V is TRBV27, with 9 bases matching TRBD2. V shed 5 bases and J 9 bases; nucleotides not matched to a gene: 11. The CDR3 contains 15 residues. Per the germline V gene, CDR1 is MNHEY and CDR2 is SMNVEV (reference sequence).

This clonotype appeared a single time. CDR3 DNA sequence: TGCGCCAGCAGCCAAGTCGGACCCTACGAGCAGTACTTC. Translating gives CASSQVGPYEQYF. This rearrangement joins TRBV4-1 to TRBJ2-7; D unclear. Germline CDR1 reads MGHRA; CDR2 reads YSYEKL. There are 13 residues in the CDR3. V was pared by 1 base and J by 2 bases, with 6 bases between.

This clonotype is a singleton in its sample. The chain links TRBV20-1 to TRBJ1-5; 7 positions agree with TRBD1. The germline V gene has CDR1 DFQATT and CDR2 SNEGSKA (reference sequence). V lost 3 bases, J lost 7 bases, and 12 bases stayed unmatched. The CDR3 is 15 residues long. This chain's CDR3 is CSARKDREAWQPQHF. The CDR3 DNA is TGCAGTGCTAGGAAAGACAGGGAGGCTTGGCAGCCCCAGCATTTT.

This chain joins TRBV6-4 and TRBJ2-2; no definite D call. Germline loops: CDR1 MRHNA, CDR2 SNTAGT. Trimming stripped 8 bases from V and 3 bases from J, with 16 bases between. This CDR3 region has 15 residues. The CDR3: CASAEKAHDTGELFF. CDR3 coding DNA: TGTGCCAGCGCCGAGAAGGCTCACGACACCGGGGAGCTGTTTTTT.

This clonotype was recorded many times. The chain couples TRBV7-9 to TRBJ2-7; D gene ambiguous. Germline CDR1 reads SEHNR; CDR2 reads FQNEAQ (reference sequence). The V gene lost 6 bases and the J gene lost 5 bases, with 17 bases spanning the gap. CDR3 size: 14 residues. The CDR3 DNA sequence: TGTGCCAGCAGTGAGCCAGGACGAGCCCACGAGCAGTACTTC. Translated: CASSEPGRAHEQYF.

The chain combines TRBV5-1 with TRBJ2-4; D unclear. The germline gives CDR1 SGHRS, CDR2 YFSETQ. This CDR3 has 16 residues. The V gene lost 5 bases and the J gene lost 0 bases, with 15 bases spanning the gap. Here the CDR3 DNA reads TGCGCCAGCAGGAACGACCCCCAACTAGCCAAAAACATTCAGTACTTC. It is translated as CASRNDPQLAKNIQYF. The whole variable domain, remainder taken from reference TRBV5-1 and TRBJ2-4, is KAGVTQTPRYLIKTRGQQVTLSCSPISGHRSVSWYQQTPGQGLQFLFEYFSETQRNKGNFPGRFSGRQFSNSRSEMNVSTLELGDSALYLCASRNDPQLAKNIQYFGAGTRLSVL.

V and J are TRBV11-2 and TRBJ2-1; 11 bases match TRBD2. V lost 1 base to trimming and J lost 8 bases; unmatched junction nucleotides: 4. The germline V gene has CDR1 SGHAT and CDR2 FQNNGV. The CDR3 runs to 15 residues. The CDR3 loop reads CASSLGSGGAYEQFF. CDR3 DNA: TGTGCCAGCAGCTTAGGTAGCGGGGGGGCCTATGAGCAGTTCTTC.

The chain employs TRBV7-9 and TRBJ1-6, with TRBD1 matching 7 bases. V lost 6 bases to trimming and J lost 5 bases; unmatched junction nucleotides: 4. Germline-derived CDR1 and CDR2 are SEHNR and FQNEAQ (reference sequence). CDR3 length equals 14 residues. The chain's CDR3 is CASRSGTDNSPLHF. The CDR3 nucleotides are TGTGCCAGCAGATCCGGGACAGATAATTCACCCCTCCACTTT.

V and J are TRBV19 and TRBJ2-2; D may match TRBD1 or TRBD2 (5 bases each). The germline V gene encodes CDR1 LNHDA and CDR2 SQIVND (reference sequence). Trimming pared 3 bases from V and 3 bases from J, leaving 11 bases between. The CDR3 sequence is 15 residues long. The CDR3 coding sequence is TGTGCCAGTAGTATTGTCGGGACCCACACCGGGGAGCTGTTTTTT. It translates to CASSIVGTHTGELFF.

The J gene is TRBJ1-1, the V gene TRBV27; D not resolved. V lost 4 bases, J lost 6 bases, and 21 bases lay in between. The CDR3 is 16 amino acids. Per germline, CDR1 MNHEY and CDR2 SMNVEV (reference sequence). CDR3 in DNA: TGTGCCAGCAGTTCCATCCGCGAGTTGGGCCGGCCTGAAGCTTTCTTT. Amino acid sequence: CASSSIRELGRPEAFF.

This clonotype has only a few counts. The V gene is TRBV7-9, the J gene TRBJ2-1, with 7 bases matching TRBD1. This CDR3 region has 15 residues. With V trimmed by 0 bases and J by 9 bases, 8 bases remained unmatched. Germline CDR1 and CDR2: SEHNR and FQNEAQ (reference sequence). The CDR3 DNA follows: TGTGCCAGCAGCTTAGCGCCAGGGGGATTCGGTGAGCAGTTCTTC. This codes for CASSLAPGGFGEQFF. The entire variable domain, with the rest obtained from reference TRBV7-9 and TRBJ2-1, is as follows: DTGVSQNPRHKITKRGQNVTFRCDPISEHNRLYWYRQTLGQGPEFLTYFQNEAQLEKSRLLSDRFSAERPKGSFSTLEIQRTEQGDSAMYLCASSLAPGGFGEQFFGPGTRLTVL.

This clonotype has ten or more counts. V and J are TRBV7-8 and TRBJ1-1; D not resolved. The CDR3 is made up of 15 amino acids. Germline-derived CDR1 and CDR2 are SGHVS and FQNEAQ. Trimming shortened V by 5 bases and J by 0 bases, and 13 bases separated the two germline ends. Written as DNA, the CDR3 is TGTGCCAGCAGCGATCCAAACGGGGTGAACACTGAAGCTTTCTTT. The encoded protein is CASSDPNGVNTEAFF.

This chain connects TRBV7-6 to TRBJ2-1; 7 bases are shared with TRBD1. J gave up 3 bases and V 4 bases, and 6 bases lay outside the gene matches. Germline V lookup: CDR1 SGHVS, CDR2 FNYEAQ. The CDR3 sequence is 15 residues long. Here the CDR3 reads CASSSRDSLYNEQFF. The CDR3 nucleotides are TGTGCCAGCAGCTCCCGGGACAGCCTCTACAATGAGCAGTTCTTC.

The V gene is TRBV7-9, the J gene TRBJ2-6; D is uncertain. Trimming stripped 1 base from V and 1 base from J, with 8 bases between. Germline V CDR1 and CDR2: SEHNR, FQNEAQ (reference sequence). This CDR3 contains 16 residues. The CDR3 DNA reads TGTGCCAGCAGCTTAGGAGTCCCGTCTGGGGCCAACGTCCTGACTTTC. Translating gives CASSLGVPSGANVLTF.

The rearrangement links TRBV9 to TRBJ2-1; possible D gene TRBD2, 6 bases. Trimming stripped 0 bases from V and 4 bases from J, with 8 bases between. Germline CDR1 SGDLS, CDR2 YYNGEE. This CDR3 has 14 residues. The CDR3 sequence: CASSVAGEYNEQFF. The CDR3 nucleotides are TGTGCCAGCAGCGTAGCGGGGGAGTACAATGAGCAGTTCTTC.